This T cell receptor beta chain derives from a study of blood T cell repertoires in COVID-19. Overall study: Samples came from the United States, Italy and Spain, spanning acute and convalescent COVID-19.

TCRdb keeps only in-frame clones here, not all; method: immunoSEQ multiplex PCR. Of more than 150,000 clones detected, around 81% appear once; the ten largest clones hold roughly 12%. The length of the CDR3 is 16 residues. J was trimmed by 7 bases and V by 4 bases; bases with no gene match: 11. Germline CDR1 SGHRS, CDR2 YFSETQ. The chain employs TRBV5-1 and TRBJ2-1; 10 nucleotides match TRBD1. The sequence derives from an elderly woman with COVID-19, enrolled during active disease. The specimen sequenced was peripheral blood. The CDR3 sequence: CASSPSWDRGMNEQFF. The CDR3 DNA follows: TGCGCCAGCAGCCCGAGCTGGGACAGGGGAATGAATGAGCAGTTCTTC.